This is a list of T cell receptor beta chains from one sample in a study of Graves' ophthalmopathy and Graves' hyperthyroidism. TCRdb used MiXCR to reprocess the multiplex PCR reads, holding one entry per CDR3 protein. The sample shows about 620,000 distinct CDR3 sequences, approximately 22% of them seen only once. Sequences were obtained from peripheral blood. These receptors were collected from a woman younger than 30 with stable Graves' hyperthyroidism. Some clones in this sample may be carry-over from other donors' samples. Each CDR3 is given with its conserved first and last residue. A D gene is named only where the DNA matches it firmly. Size is stated for part of the rows, as once, few or many counts, or as a class when the clone is expanded.

. TRBJ1-1 . 13 TRBV20-1 CSMRWVMNTEAFF TGCAGTATGAGATGGGTTATGAACACTGAAGCTTTCTTT
TRBD2 TRBJ2-3 . 14 TRBV12-3/TRBV12-4 CASGPSGLTDTQYF TGTGCCAGCGGTCCTAGCGGACTCACAGATACGCAGTATTTT
. TRBJ1-2 many 15 TRBV12-3/TRBV12-4 CASSLRQSLNYGYTF TGTGCCAGCAGTTTAAGACAGTCACTAAACTATGGCTACACCTTC
. TRBJ1-2 many 13 TRBV6-1 CASTEGGNYGYTF TGTGCCAGCACCGAAGGGGGTAACTATGGCTACACCTTC
. TRBJ1-5 many 15 TRBV5-1 CASSLDNDKNQPQHF TGCGCCAGCAGCTTGGATAACGACAAGAATCAGCCCCAGCATTTT
. TRBJ1-5 few 15 TRBV5-1 CASSFGTGFNQPQHF TGCGCCAGCAGCTTCGGGACGGGCTTTAATCAGCCCCAGCATTTT
TRBD1 TRBJ2-5 many 14 TRBV6-1 CASGPSGQLVAQYF TGTGCCTCGGGGCCTTCGGGACAGTTAGTGGCCCAGTACTTC
TRBD2 TRBJ2-5 . 15 TRBV20-1 CSARGGGIYQETQYF TGCAGTGCTAGGGGCGGGGGAATATACCAAGAGACCCAGTACTTC
TRBD1 TRBJ1-5 many 15 TRBV5-5 CASSLTGTGVQPQHF TGTGCCAGCAGCCTCACAGGGACAGGGGTACAGCCCCAGCATTTT
TRBD1 TRBJ1-2 few 16 TRBV11-2 CASSTLTGVRGYGYTF TGTGCCAGCAGCACCCTGACAGGGGTTAGGGGATATGGCTACACCTTC
. TRBJ2-4 many 16 TRBV28 CASSSTETLAKNIQYF TGTGCCAGCAGTTCGACAGAAACACTAGCCAAAAACATTCAGTACTTC
. TRBJ1-2 . 14 TRBV6-1 CASSERTGGEGYTF TGTGCCAGCAGTGAGCGGACTGGGGGCGAGGGCTACACCTTC
. TRBJ2-5 . 15 TRBV6-5 CASSYDARQFGTQYF TGTGCCAGCAGTTACGACGCCCGTCAGTTTGGGACCCAGTACTTC
. TRBJ2-7 . 13 TRBV14 CASSQDWVYEQYF TGTGCCAGCAGCCAAGACTGGGTGTACGAGCAGTACTTC
. TRBJ2-7 many 15 TRBV28 CASSPTSGGPYEQYF TGTGCCAGCAGCCCGACGTCAGGCGGACCCTACGAGCAGTACTTC
TRBD1 TRBJ1-5 many 14 TRBV19 CASSTTGENQPQHF TGTGCCAGTAGTACTACAGGGGAGAATCAGCCCCAGCATTTT
TRBD1 TRBJ2-7 . 15 TRBV5-1 CASSALTGTGAEQYF TGCGCCAGCAGCGCCTTGACCGGGACAGGAGCCGAGCAGTACTTC
TRBD2 TRBJ2-7 many 15 TRBV6-1 CASSVGTSGIYEQYF TGTGCCAGCAGTGTCGGGACTAGCGGGATTTACGAGCAGTACTTC
. TRBJ2-5 many 15 TRBV6-5 CASSYNSWGQETQYF TGTGCCAGCAGTTACAATTCTTGGGGGCAAGAGACCCAGTACTTC
. TRBJ1-5 . 13 TRBV2 CASSSQYGQPQHF TGTGCCAGCAGTTCTCAATACGGGCAGCCCCAGCATTTT
. TRBJ2-2 many 15 TRBV6-5 CASSPRQAGTGELFF TGTGCCAGCAGTCCTCGACAGGCCGGGACCGGGGAGCTGTTTTTT
TRBD2 TRBJ2-7 many 14 TRBV28 CASRRSGRKNEQYF TGTGCCAGCAGGAGGAGCGGGAGGAAAAACGAGCAGTACTTC